Included here is one T cell receptor (beta chain) sequence, with context. The specificity of this receptor is unknown. Per-base quality was not reported, and no clone a single base away is much larger than it. This record comes from a study of blood T cell repertoires in COVID-19 (dated by TCRdb to the early 2020s). About the study as a whole: Samples covering the acute and convalescent phases of COVID-19 were provided by collaborators in the United States, Italy and Spain. The material from the prospective study consisted of cDNA or gDNA derived from T cells, B-cell-depleted T cells, or PBMCs. Subjects who had been exposed to COVID-19, were actively infected with it, or had recovered from it provided the deeply sampled blood TCRbeta repertoires that made up the dataset. A freely available public database, intended as a resource for researchers studying the immune response to SARS-CoV-2, is where the repertoires were released. The samples were drawn from two sources: the first 160 participants of the ongoing ImmuneRACE study, and about 1,300 subjects contributed by 6 global collaborators. A de-identified subject ID, COVID-19 status, age in years and sex were almost always included in the sample metadata. Where available, HLA class I and class II types were obtained from metadata supplied by the sample provider rather than from assay-based typing. Broader findings and caveats from the paper: The quantity of clinical and demographic metadata differed by source and by participant and was supplied without curation.

Participants in the prospective study were aged roughly 18 to 100 years, lived in under 30 United States geographic areas, and enrolled through a virtual design. In the prospective study, cohorts were assigned on the basis of participant-reported clinical history obtained from a screening survey and a study questionnaire. Each participant in the prospective study had whole blood, serum and a nasopharyngeal or oropharyngeal swab collected by mobile phlebotomists. Additional blood draws and questionnaires over an approximately two-month period could optionally be provided by prospective study participants. Before DNA extraction, prospective study blood samples were shipped either frozen or at room temperature. TCRbeta CDR3 regions were amplified from genomic DNA using the immunoSEQ Assay, a bias-controlled multiplex PCR. Per the source publication's procedure: The number of nucleated cells in each sample was estimated by amplification of reference gene primers within the assay. Sequence reads were collapsed and filtered to measure the absolute abundance of every unique TCRbeta CDR3 rearrangement. For each sample, productive Simpson clonality was calculated as the square root of Simpson's diversity index over productive rearrangements. In its TCRdb copy, this immuneACCESS table keeps in-frame sequences only and misses some clones. Where compared with another copy, unresolved V genes explain less than half of these, and the others have no known cause. From that table come the V and J calls and clone size; the DNA was used to work out D and trimming. The sample table records 380,000 or so clones; 88% of these occur just once. The top ten clonotypes cover over 2% of the sample.

The CDR3, from cysteine to phenylalanine, totals 15 residues. Only the CDR3 part of the read is kept: 45 bases, read in frame from the first base. Sequences LGHDT (CDR1) and YNNKEL (CDR2) are obtained from the germline V gene (reference sequence). V sheds 0 bases and J sheds 4 bases, leaving 12 bases between their ends. This sequence originates from a woman in her thirties or forties with acute COVID-19. The sample comprised PBMCs or T cells enriched from blood (not recorded which). The chain employs TRBV3-1 (or the pseudogene TRBV3-2) and TRBJ1-1; a confident D gene designation cannot be given. The CDR3: CASSQDRGGGTEAFF. The sequence in DNA is TGTGCCAGCAGCCAAGATCGGGGTGGCGGCACTGAAGCTTTCTTT.